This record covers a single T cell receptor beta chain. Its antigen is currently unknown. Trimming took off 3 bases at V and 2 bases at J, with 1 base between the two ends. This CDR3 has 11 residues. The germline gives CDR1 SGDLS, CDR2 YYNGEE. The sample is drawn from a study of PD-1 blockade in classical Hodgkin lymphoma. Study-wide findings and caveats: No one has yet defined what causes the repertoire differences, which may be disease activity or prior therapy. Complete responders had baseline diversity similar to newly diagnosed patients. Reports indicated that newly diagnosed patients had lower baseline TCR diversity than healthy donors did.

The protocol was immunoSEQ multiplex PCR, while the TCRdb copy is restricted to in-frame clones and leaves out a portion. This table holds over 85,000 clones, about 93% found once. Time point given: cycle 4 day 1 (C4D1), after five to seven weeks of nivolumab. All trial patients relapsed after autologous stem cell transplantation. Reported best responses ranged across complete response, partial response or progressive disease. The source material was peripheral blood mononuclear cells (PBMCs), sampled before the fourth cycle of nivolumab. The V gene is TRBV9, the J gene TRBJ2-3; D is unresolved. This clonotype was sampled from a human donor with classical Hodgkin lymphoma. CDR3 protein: CASSDTDTQYF. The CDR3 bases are TGTGCCAGCAGCGACACAGATACGCAGTATTTT.